These 8 T cell receptor beta chains originate from one sample sequenced in a study of blood T cell repertoires in COVID-19. The method was immunoSEQ multiplex PCR; TCRdb's version includes in-frame clones alone and lacks a portion of them. The table has over 150,000 clones, under 90% seen once. The specimen was PBMCs or T cells enriched from blood (not recorded which). These TCRs come from a man aged 45-65 years who had recovered from COVID-19.

The gene calls are TRBV9 and TRBJ2-2; 9 bases align to TRBD2. Losses at the gene ends were 2 bases for V and 9 bases for J; bases not matched to a gene: 5. Germline CDR1 reads SGDLS; CDR2 reads YYNGEE. The CDR3 totals 14 residues. The CDR3 DNA reads as TGTGCCAGCAGCGTGACTAGCGGAGTCCGGGAGCTGTTTTTT. It yields the protein CASSVTSGVRELFF.

The V call is TRBV10-3, the J call TRBJ2-1; tentative D call: TRBD2 (6 bases). CDR1 ENHRY and CDR2 SYGVKD come from the germline V gene. The V end lost 8 bases, the J end lost 6 bases, and 11 bases lay between the germline ends. The CDR3 has 12 residues. The CDR3 DNA is TGTGCCATCCGGGACTCTTTCAATGAGCAGTTCTTC. This sequence encodes CAIRDSFNEQFF.

The chain employs TRBV12-5 and TRBJ1-3; 8 bases are shared with TRBD1. V shed 1 base and J 2 bases; nucleotides not matched to a gene: 10. The CDR3 consists of 18 residues. From germline, CDR1 is LGHNT and CDR2 FRNRAP. The CDR3 here is CASGLALRDRTPGNTIYF. The CDR3 DNA follows: TGTGCTAGTGGTTTGGCCCTCCGGGACAGGACCCCTGGAAACACCATATATTTT.

The chain recombines TRBV5-5 with TRBJ1-4; TRBD1 might be the D (5 bases). The CDR3 covers 15 residues. Germline-derived CDR1 and CDR2 are SGHKS and YYEKEE (reference sequence). Trimming stripped 1 base from V and 1 base from J, with 8 bases between. The CDR3 sequence: CASSLRGRTNEKLFF. The CDR3 DNA reads as TGTGCCAGCAGCTTGAGGGGCAGAACTAATGAAAAACTGTTTTTT.

The chain has TRBV6-4 and TRBJ2-3; D perhaps matches TRBD2 (6 bases). The length of the CDR3 is 16 residues. V was pared by 2 bases and J by 0 bases, with 12 bases between. The germline gives CDR1 MRHNA, CDR2 SNTAGT. The CDR3 region is CASSDQASASTDTQYF. The CDR3 DNA reads as TGTGCCAGCAGTGACCAGGCTAGCGCGAGCACAGATACGCAGTATTTT.

This CDR3 is CSVEVYGQGSSYEQYF. DNA for the CDR3: TGCAGCGTTGAAGTGTATGGACAGGGTAGCTCCTACGAGCAGTACTTC. The chain has TRBV29-1 and TRBJ2-7, with TRBD1 identical over 8 bases. Trimming cost V 1 base and J 0 bases; bases outside gene matches: 8. The CDR3 is made up of 16 amino acids. CDR1 SQVTM and CDR2 ANQGSEA come from the germline V gene.

The chain carries TRBV10-3 and TRBJ1-3, with D perhaps TRBD1 (5 bases). The length of the CDR3 is 14 residues. Trimming removed 10 bases at V and 0 bases at J, with 13 bases between. The germline gives CDR1 ENHRY, CDR2 SYGVKD. The DNA for the CDR3 is TGTGCCACGGACACAGGAGTCTCTGGAAACACCATATATTTT. It specifies CATDTGVSGNTIYF.

The rearrangement links TRBV5-5 to TRBJ1-3; TRBD1 matches 9 bases. With 2 bases clipped from V and 0 bases from J, the junction kept 6 bases outside the gene matches. The CDR3 extends over 17 amino acids. Germline values: CDR1 SGHKS, CDR2 YYEKEE (reference sequence). The CDR3 loop reads CASSLGDRAFSGNTIYF. In DNA form, the CDR3 reads TGTGCCAGCAGCTTAGGGGACAGGGCCTTCTCTGGAAACACCATATATTTT.